This T cell receptor beta chain was recovered during a study of blood T cell repertoires in COVID-19. The assay was immunoSEQ multiplex PCR, and TCRdb's table has in-frame clones only and misses some. This table has fewer than 400,000 clones, roughly 90% appearing once. Cohort allocation depended upon clinical history that participants reported. Germline lookup yields CDR1 MNHEY and CDR2 SMNVEV (reference sequence). The CDR3 has 15 amino acids. V shed 5 bases, J shed 5 bases, and the junction held 9 bases outside the gene matches. The rearrangement uses TRBV27 and TRBJ1-2; 9 nucleotides match TRBD1. Sequenced material: PBMCs or T cells enriched from blood (not recorded which). The TCR comes from a man aged 55-75 years who had recovered from COVID-19. CDR3: CASSDRTGAGYGYTF. Here the CDR3 DNA reads TGTGCCAGCAGTGACCGGACAGGGGCTGGGTATGGCTACACCTTC.